The clone carrying this T cell receptor beta chain has only a few counts. Antigen: not known. Donors counted as nominally healthy when sampled, yet unrecorded immune exposures were likely. The sample belongs to a study of cytomegalovirus exposure and HLA in healthy donors. Study results and limitations: No immune exposure information besides CMV serostatus was available. Most TCR sequences were seen very rarely across donors, but some public TCRs occurred in many.

This CDR3 contains 14 residues. Germline V gene data show CDR1 as LGHNA and CDR2 as YSLEER. The V end lost 4 bases, the J end lost 8 bases, and 17 bases lay between the germline ends. The study ran its PCR with 60 Vbeta and 13 Jbeta primers. The assay was immunoSEQ multiplex PCR, and TCRdb's table has in-frame clones only and misses some. The profile shows around 180,000 clones, around 82% of them singletons. The specimen sequenced was PBMCs. This sequence originates from a boy under 18 in good health and CMV-seronegative. The J gene is TRBJ1-2, the V gene TRBV4-3; maybe TRBD1 (5 bases). This CDR3 is CASSRGRVAEGYTF. The CDR3, as DNA: TGCGCCAGCAGCCGGGGCAGGGTTGCTGAAGGCTACACCTTC.